In this sample, the clone carrying this TCR beta chain turned up many times. Its specificity is not known. Germline V gene data show CDR1 as LNHDA and CDR2 as SQIVND (reference sequence). The CDR3 spans 16 residues. With V trimmed by 4 bases and J by 4 bases, 7 bases remained unmatched. The data originate from a study of read filtering for tumor transcriptome and immune sequencing. Study-wide context: Among patients, 17 to 20 were male and about 15 female, aged about 45 to 80 (mean approximately 64). Transcriptome libraries were built from DNase-treated RNA. Eight or nine patients were R-ISS I, about 16 were R-ISS II, six or seven were R-ISS III.

Study results and caveats: Correlation between methods rose after single-read clonotypes were removed.

The library was built from 400 to 500 ng RNA with molecular barcoded adaptors for alpha/delta and beta/gamma chains. TCRdb redid the calling of the reads with MiXCR, one entry per CDR3 protein. In the table there are 75,000 to 95,000 distinct CDR3 sequences, about 22% of which are singletons. The V gene is TRBV19, the J gene TRBJ2-7; 13 nucleotides align to TRBD2. The sequenced sample was a population of CD138-negative cells sorted from bone marrow. The TCR originated in a donor at least 40 years old with multiple myeloma. Here the CDR3 DNA reads TGTGCCAGTAGTACCGGACTAGCGGGGGTCCGGTACGAGCAGTACTTC. This codes for CASSTGLAGVRYEQYF.